This TCR beta chain was obtained from a study of blood T cell repertoires in COVID-19 (TCRdb year 2020). Describing the broader study: Samples covering the acute and convalescent phases of COVID-19 were provided by collaborators in the United States, Italy and Spain. The prospective study material was composed of cDNA or gDNA derived from T cells, B-cell-depleted T cells, or PBMCs. The dataset comprised deeply sampled blood TCRbeta repertoires from subjects exposed to, actively infected with, or recovered from COVID-19. The repertoires were made available in a free public database intended to serve as a resource for research on the immune response to SARS-CoV-2. The samples were drawn from the first 160 participants of the ongoing ImmuneRACE study and from more than 1,000 subjects provided by 6 global collaborators. Nearly every sample came with metadata listing a de-identified subject ID, COVID-19 status, age in years and sex. Where available, HLA class I and class II types were obtained from metadata supplied by the sample provider rather than from assay-based typing. Study-wide conclusions, independent of this receptor: The quantity of clinical and demographic metadata differed by source and by participant and was supplied without curation.

Of note for this clone: This clone's antigen is unknown. No base-level quality is on record; no much larger clone is a single base apart.

TCRbeta CDR3 regions were amplified from genomic DNA using the immunoSEQ Assay, a bias-controlled multiplex PCR. Concerning the study's data processing: Within the assay, amplification of reference gene primers was used to estimate how many nucleated cells each sample contained. To quantify the absolute abundance of each unique TCRbeta CDR3 rearrangement, sequence reads were collapsed and filtered. Productive Simpson clonality was computed per sample as the square root of Simpson's diversity index over productive rearrangements. What TCRdb holds here is the immuneACCESS table cut down to in-frame rearrangements. Part of the clones is not present; checked against another copy, under half of the missing clones reflect an unresolved V gene, and the others are unexplained. That table supplies the V and J calls and clone size; D and trimming were determined from the DNA. In this sample the table shows about 200,000 clones, about 76% of which occur a single time. Of the sample, almost 6% falls within the top ten clones.

One collaborating source in Seattle enrolled patients while the patients were actively infected and followed the patients over time throughout the course of disease. The collaborating institutions used their own protocols to collect whole blood in K2EDTA tubes. For TCRbeta analysis, collaborators shipped samples in one of three forms: frozen whole blood, isolated PBMCs, or DNA extracted from either of those sample types. Taken from the germline V gene (reference sequence), the CDR1 and CDR2 loops are SGHNT and YYREEE. V is pruned by 4 bases and J by 4 bases, leaving 5 bases of the junction without a gene match. From cysteine to phenylalanine, the CDR3 is 15 amino acids long. Only the CDR3 DNA stays, 45 bases, in frame from base 1.

Sequencing was performed on peripheral blood. The chain is assembled from TRBV5-4 and TRBJ2-3; 11 middle bases align to TRBD2. The sequence came from a woman in her 40s with COVID-19, enrolled during active disease. The CDR3 sequence is CASSHSGRGSDTQYF. The nucleotide sequence is given as TGTGCCAGCAGCCATAGCGGGAGGGGCTCAGATACGCAGTATTTT.